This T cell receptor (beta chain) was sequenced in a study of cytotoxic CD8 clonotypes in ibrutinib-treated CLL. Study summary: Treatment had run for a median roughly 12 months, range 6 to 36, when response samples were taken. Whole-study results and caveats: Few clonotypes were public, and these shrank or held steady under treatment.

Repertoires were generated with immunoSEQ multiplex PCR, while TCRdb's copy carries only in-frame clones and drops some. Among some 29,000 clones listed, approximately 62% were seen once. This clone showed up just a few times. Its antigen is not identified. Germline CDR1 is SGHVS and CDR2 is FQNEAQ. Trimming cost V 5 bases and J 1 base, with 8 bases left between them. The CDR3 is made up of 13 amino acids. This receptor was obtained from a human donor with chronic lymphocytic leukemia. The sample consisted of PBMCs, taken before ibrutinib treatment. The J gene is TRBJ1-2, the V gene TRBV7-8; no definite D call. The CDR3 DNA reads TGTGCCAGCAGCCAGATTCTTAACTATGGCTACACCTTC. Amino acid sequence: CASSQILNYGYTF. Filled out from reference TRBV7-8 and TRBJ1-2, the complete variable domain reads GAGVSQSPRYKVAKRGQDVALRCDPISGHVSLFWYQQALGQGPEFLTYFQNEAQLDKSGLPSDRFFAERPEGSVSTLKIQRTQQEDSAVYLCASSQILNYGYTFGSGTRLTVV.